The rows below give T cell receptor beta chains drawn from one sample of a study of blood T cells in healthy people across ages. A single record per CDR3 protein comes from TCRdb applying MiXCR to the 5' RACE reads. The data hold 550,000 to 700,000 distinct CDR3 sequences, with approximately 27% observed a single time. The sample comprised blood. The receptors shown here come from a woman aged 70 to 79 in good health. CDR3s include the opening cysteine and the closing phenylalanine or tryptophan. The D gene is left open where the match is weak. For some rows the clone size is stated as once, few or many, or as a class when expanded; others skip it.

clone size	D gene	V gene	J gene	CDR3 DNA	CDR3 protein
few	TRBD1	TRBV28	TRBJ1-2	TGTGCCAGCAGTTTATGGTCCGCGGGCAGGGGGGTCGGCTACACCTTC	CASSLWSAGRGVGYTF
.	.	TRBV20-1	TRBJ2-7	TGCAGTGCTAGAGTAGGGGGGCACGAGCAGTACTTC	CSARVGGHEQYF
.	TRBD1	TRBV20-1	TRBJ2-3	TGCAGTGCTCCCCTCCAGGGGGCGGGTAGCACAGATACGCAGTATTTT	CSAPLQGAGSTDTQYF
few	.	TRBV7-2	TRBJ2-5	TGTGCCAGCAGCCGCGACTTCTTCAAAGGGGCCCGGTACTTC	CASSRDFFKGARYF
few	.	TRBV29-1	TRBJ2-5	TGCAGCCTTCTAACAGGGATTAAGGAGACCCAGTACTTC	CSLLTGIKETQYF
.	TRBD1	TRBV29-1	TRBJ1-5	TGCAGCGTTGGGCAGGGGGCAGGTCAGCCCCAGCATTTT	CSVGQGAGQPQHF
.	TRBD2	TRBV4-2	TRBJ2-7	TGTGCCAGCAGCCAAGGGACTAGCGGTACCTACGAGCAGTACTTC	CASSQGTSGTYEQYF
few	.	TRBV24-1	TRBJ2-1	TGTGCCACCAGTGGAATAGGGGATGGGGAGCAGTTCTTC	CATSGIGDGEQFF
.	.	TRBV6-6	TRBJ1-2	TGTGCCAGCAGGTCCTGGGGGATGGGTGGCTACACCTTC	CASRSWGMGGYTF
few	.	TRBV18	TRBJ1-1	TGTGCCAGCTCACCGGTGGGGGGGTTTGACACTGAAGCTTTCTTT	CASSPVGGFDTEAFF
many	.	TRBV14	TRBJ2-5	TGTGCCAGCAGCCATAATCAAGAGACCCAGTACTTC	CASSHNQETQYF
.	.	TRBV24-1	TRBJ2-5	TGTGCCACCAGTGACCCTGGGAGGAGGGACTCCCAAGAGACCCAGTACTTC	CATSDPGRRDSQETQYF
.	.	TRBV2	TRBJ2-1	TGTGCCAGCACGGCACAGGTTGAGCAGTTCTTC	CASTAQVEQFF
many	.	TRBV5-5	TRBJ1-3	TGTGCCAGCAGCTTGAACCCTGGAAACACCATATATTTT	CASSLNPGNTIYF
.	.	TRBV7-9	TRBJ2-6	TGTGCCAGCAGCTCCCATGGGGGGACAGCTGGGGCCAACGTCCTGACTTTC	CASSSHGGTAGANVLTF
few	.	TRBV13	TRBJ1-4	TGTGCCAGCAGGAAAGCCGGGGATTTAAATGAAAAACTGTTTTTT	CASRKAGDLNEKLFF
.	.	TRBV7-9	TRBJ2-1	TGTGCCAGCAGCTTAACAGGGTTTGAGCAGTTCTTC	CASSLTGFEQFF